A selection of T cell receptor beta chains follows, all from one sample in a study of CD8 T cells in ankylosing spondylitis. TCRdb reprocessed the 5' RACE reads via MiXCR and lists one record per CDR3 protein. The data contain a few hundred thousand distinct CDR3 sequences, roughly 12% of them singletons. Sequenced: blood, either unsorted or a sorted T cell fraction (not recorded which). The receptors were gathered from a female donor with ankylosing spondylitis or in good health (not recorded which). The CDR3 runs from the conserved cysteine through the conserved F or W. A D gene is named only where the DNA matches it firmly. Clone size is shown for a subset of rows, as once, few, many or a class of expanded clone.

CDR3 protein	CDR3 DNA	clone size	V gene	J gene	D gene	CDR3 length
CASNSRRWETEAFF	TGTGCCAGCAACTCGAGAAGGTGGGAGACTGAAGCTTTCTTT	many	TRBV7-8	TRBJ1-1	.	14
CASSTDHNEQFF	TGCGCCAGCAGCACGGACCACAATGAGCAGTTCTTC	many	TRBV5-1	TRBJ2-1	.	12
CASSTDVAGAGTDTQYF	TGTGCCAGCAGTACCGACGTAGCGGGGGCAGGGACAGATACGCAGTATTTT	.	TRBV6-2/TRBV6-3	TRBJ2-3	TRBD2	17
CASSIQASYEQYF	TGTGCCAGCAGTATCCAGGCTTCCTACGAGCAGTACTTC	many	TRBV28	TRBJ2-7	.	13
CATSWDSSTDTQYF	TGTGCCACCAGTTGGGACAGCAGCACAGATACGCAGTATTTT	many	TRBV24-1	TRBJ2-3	TRBD1	14
CSARSGASLYEQYF	TGCAGTGCTAGGTCCGGGGCCTCCCTCTACGAGCAGTACTTC	many	TRBV20-1	TRBJ2-7	.	14
CASSAPQVFNSPLHF	TGTGCCAGCAGTGCTCCACAGGTTTTTAATTCACCCCTCCACTTT	once	TRBV6-1	TRBJ1-6	.	15
CSATIGGSQETQYF	TGCAGTGCGACGATAGGGGGCTCTCAAGAGACCCAGTACTTC	few	TRBV20-1	TRBJ2-5	TRBD1	14
CSAPGQNGYTF	TGCAGTGCTCCGGGGCAGAATGGCTACACCTTC	few	TRBV20-1	TRBJ1-2	.	11
CASSLQGSSYEQYF	TGTGCCAGCAGCTTACAGGGGAGCTCCTACGAGCAGTACTTC	many	TRBV7-2	TRBJ2-7	.	14
CASRQRVRDNYGYTF	TGTGCCAGCAGACAACGTGTGCGGGACAACTATGGCTACACCTTC	many	TRBV2	TRBJ1-2	.	15
CASTLGVINEQFF	TGTGCCAGCACTCTGGGGGTCATCAATGAGCAGTTCTTC	many	TRBV28	TRBJ2-1	.	13
CSVAPPFYTF	TGCAGCGTTGCCCCCCCCTTCTACACCTTC	few	TRBV29-1	TRBJ1-2	.	10
CASSLDRTYEQYF	TGTGCCAGCAGCTTGGACAGGACGTACGAGCAGTACTTC	many	TRBV5-6	TRBJ2-7	.	13
CATSPALSGVYEQYF	TGTGCCACCAGCCCTGCGCTCTCGGGCGTCTACGAGCAGTACTTC	.	TRBV15	TRBJ2-7	.	15
CASRAQAGLNEQFF	TGTGCCAGCAGGGCCCAGGCTGGTCTCAATGAGCAGTTCTTC	.	TRBV28	TRBJ2-1	.	14
CASSYDGSRGTDTQYF	TGTGCCAGCAGTTACGATGGATCACGGGGCACAGATACGCAGTATTTT	few	TRBV6-5	TRBJ2-3	.	16
CASSLVISGQGREKLFF	TGTGCCAGCAGCTTAGTTATCTCGGGACAGGGACGTGAAAAACTGTTTTTT	many	TRBV7-8	TRBJ1-4	TRBD1	17
CSASPLTAGGGTDTQYF	TGCAGTGCTAGTCCCCTAACAGCGGGGGGTGGCACAGATACGCAGTATTTT	.	TRBV20-1	TRBJ2-3	TRBD2	17
CASSGSLNYGYTF	TGCGCCAGCTCTGGTTCTCTTAACTATGGCTACACCTTC	many	TRBV10-1	TRBJ1-2	.	13
CSARKSAFSGGAHEQFF	TGCAGTGCTAGAAAATCGGCCTTTAGCGGGGGGGCCCATGAGCAGTTCTTC	many	TRBV20-1	TRBJ2-1	TRBD2	17
CASSYRGTSTDTQYF	TGTGCCAGCAGCTACAGGGGAACTAGCACAGATACGCAGTATTTT	.	TRBV7-6	TRBJ2-3	TRBD1	15
CASSLDGTNKETQYF	TGTGCCAGCAGTTTAGACGGGACGAATAAAGAGACCCAGTACTTC	few	TRBV12-3/TRBV12-4	TRBJ2-5	.	15
CASSEQPTRYEQYF	TGTGCCAGCAGCGAACAACCGACTAGATACGAGCAGTACTTC	many	TRBV9	TRBJ2-7	.	14
CASSSQSYNEQFF	TGTGCCAGCAGTTCGCAGTCCTACAATGAGCAGTTCTTC	few	TRBV27	TRBJ2-1	.	13
CASSLTSGQSTDTQYF	TGTGCCAGCAGCTTAACTAGCGGGCAGAGCACAGATACGCAGTATTTT	many	TRBV7-2	TRBJ2-3	TRBD2	16
CASSYGAGEIRSYEQYF	TGTGCCAGCAGTTACGGGGCAGGGGAGATTCGCTCCTACGAGCAGTACTTC	many	TRBV6-5	TRBJ2-7	.	17
CASSPPLIGGSRADTQYF	TGTGCCAGCTCACCACCGTTGATAGGGGGGAGCCGAGCAGATACGCAGTATTTT	once	TRBV18	TRBJ2-3	.	18
CASSLARGRRLHVYNEQFF	TGTGCCAGCAGCTTAGCGCGGGGCAGGCGGCTCCATGTCTACAATGAGCAGTTCTTC	.	TRBV7-2	TRBJ2-1	.	19
CGSGGTNEKLFF	TGCGGTTCGGGAGGCACTAATGAAAAACTGTTTTTT	many	TRBV20-1	TRBJ1-4	.	12
CASMRERGRATEAFF	TGTGCCAGCATGAGGGAGAGGGGGAGGGCCACTGAAGCTTTCTTT	few	TRBV6-2/TRBV6-3	TRBJ1-1	.	15
CAISINRGYEQYF	TGTGCCATCAGTATCAACAGGGGGTACGAGCAGTACTTC	many	TRBV10-3	TRBJ2-7	TRBD1	13
CSVRGGDSEYF	TGCAGCGTCCGTGGGGGGGACAGCGAGTACTTC	.	TRBV29-1	TRBJ2-7	.	11
CASAPTGGSYGYTF	TGTGCCTCAGCCCCCACAGGGGGTTCCTATGGCTACACCTTC	many	TRBV6-1	TRBJ1-2	TRBD1	14
CASSPRLAGDTGELFF	TGCGCCAGCAGCCCCCGACTAGCGGGGGACACCGGGGAGCTGTTTTTT	few	TRBV5-1	TRBJ2-2	TRBD2	16
CASSSGTRSDTQYF	TGTGCCAGCAGCTCCGGGACTAGATCAGATACGCAGTATTTT	many	TRBV7-2	TRBJ2-3	TRBD2	14
CASCLGRNYGYTF	TGTGCCAGTTGCCTGGGCCGAAACTATGGCTACACCTTC	many	TRBV6-1	TRBJ1-2	.	13
CASSRQGMEQFF	TGTGCCAGCAGCCGTCAGGGGATGGAGCAGTTCTTC	many	TRBV5-6	TRBJ2-1	.	12
CSVALPGAQPQHF	TGCAGTGTTGCACTTCCGGGGGCCCAGCCCCAGCATTTT	many	TRBV20-1	TRBJ1-5	.	13
CASSSGETGEQFF	TGTGCCAGCAGCTCGGGGGAGACGGGTGAGCAGTTCTTC	.	TRBV5-4	TRBJ2-1	.	13
CSARPLAGASTDTQYF	TGCAGTGCTAGGCCGTTAGCGGGAGCCTCTACAGATACGCAGTATTTT	many	TRBV20-1	TRBJ2-3	TRBD2	16
CASSSTLSGGPYNEQFF	TGCGCCAGCAGCTCTACACTTAGCGGGGGCCCCTACAATGAGCAGTTCTTC	many	TRBV5-1	TRBJ2-1	TRBD2	17
CSARTPDRRSYNEQFF	TGCAGTGCTAGAACCCCGGACCGTAGATCCTACAATGAGCAGTTCTTC	many	TRBV20-1	TRBJ2-1	.	16
CASSYPGHLYQPQHF	TGTGCCAGCAGTTACCCGGGACACTTATATCAGCCCCAGCATTTT	many	TRBV6-2/TRBV6-3	TRBJ1-5	.	15
CSVGQGINQPQHF	TGCAGCGTGGGACAGGGGATCAATCAGCCCCAGCATTTT	many	TRBV29-1	TRBJ1-5	TRBD1	13
CASSPPQGSGANVLTF	TGTGCCAGCAGTCCGCCTCAAGGGTCTGGGGCCAACGTCCTGACTTTC	many	TRBV27	TRBJ2-6	.	16
CAISNRQETQYF	TGTGCCATCAGCAACAGACAAGAGACCCAGTACTTC	many	TRBV10-3	TRBJ2-5	.	12